These T cell receptor beta chains were read from a single sample in a study of blood T cell repertoires in COVID-19. Repertoires were generated with immunoSEQ multiplex PCR, while TCRdb's copy carries only in-frame clones and drops some. The data show about 98,000 clones, 82% seen once. Specimen: peripheral blood. The receptors were sampled from a man in his 70s with active or convalescent COVID-19. Each CDR3 is given with its conserved first and last residue. Fields, in order: V gene, clone size, D gene, J gene, CDR3 protein, CDR3 DNA. D genes are given only for firm matches. Not every row has a clone size; where given, it reads once, few, many or a size class.

V: TRBV10-3; size: -; D: -; J: TRBJ1-5; CDR3: CAISENGAQPQHF; DNA: TGTGCCATCAGTGAGAACGGAGCCCAGCCCCAGCATTTT
V: TRBV6-5; size: -; D: TRBD1; J: TRBJ1-2; CDR3: CASSYDREDGYTF; DNA: TGTGCCAGCAGTTACGACAGGGAAGATGGCTACACCTTC
V: TRBV7-9; size: -; D: -; J: TRBJ2-7; CDR3: CASSLGPGEQYF; DNA: TGTGCCAGCAGCTTAGGCCCCGGCGAGCAGTACTTC
V: TRBV14; size: -; D: TRBD1; J: TRBJ2-7; CDR3: CASSQGQGAYYEQYF; DNA: TGTGCCAGCAGCCAAGGACAGGGGGCCTACTACGAGCAGTACTTC
V: TRBV4-1; size: -; D: -; J: TRBJ1-1; CDR3: CASSRQGLTEAFF; DNA: TGCGCCAGCAGCCGTCAGGGTCTTACTGAAGCTTTCTTT
V: TRBV29-1; size: -; D: TRBD1; J: TRBJ2-3; CDR3: CSAGGQSTLGPDTQYF; DNA: TGCAGCGCTGGGGGACAGTCTACTTTGGGGCCAGATACGCAGTATTTT
V: TRBV2; size: -; D: -; J: TRBJ1-2; CDR3: CASSLQEGLNGYTF; DNA: TGTGCCAGCAGTCTACAGGAAGGGCTGAATGGCTACACCTTC
V: TRBV7-6; size: once; D: -; J: TRBJ2-5; CDR3: CASIPKIGMREETQYF; DNA: TGTGCCAGCATTCCTAAGATAGGGATGAGGGAAGAGACCCAGTACTTC
V: TRBV4-1; size: -; D: TRBD2; J: TRBJ2-2; CDR3: CASSQLPGLAAGELFF; DNA: TGCGCCAGCAGCCAGCTCCCGGGACTAGCAGCCGGGGAGCTGTTTTTT
V: TRBV5-4; size: -; D: -; J: TRBJ1-1; CDR3: CASSSASTANTEAFF; DNA: TGTGCCAGCAGCTCCGCTTCGACAGCGAACACTGAAGCTTTCTTT
V: TRBV7-9; size: -; D: -; J: TRBJ2-5; CDR3: CASSSQGETQYF; DNA: TGTGCCAGCAGCTCCCAGGGGGAGACCCAGTACTTC
V: TRBV30; size: -; D: -; J: TRBJ1-3; CDR3: CAWSAWSAGNTIYF; DNA: TGTGCCTGGAGTGCCTGGAGTGCTGGAAACACCATATATTTT
V: TRBV19; size: -; D: TRBD1; J: TRBJ2-3; CDR3: CASSLGQVNTDTQYF; DNA: TGTGCCAGTAGTCTGGGACAGGTCAACACAGATACGCAGTATTTT
V: TRBV11-3; size: -; D: TRBD1; J: TRBJ2-1; CDR3: CASSLGQGAYNEQFF; DNA: TGTGCCAGCAGCCTCGGACAGGGGGCCTACAATGAGCAGTTCTTC
V: TRBV2; size: -; D: TRBD2; J: TRBJ2-7; CDR3: CASTGTSGGNRAYEQYF; DNA: TGTGCCAGCACCGGGACTAGCGGGGGGAATAGAGCCTACGAGCAGTACTTC
V: TRBV2; size: -; D: TRBD1; J: TRBJ1-5; CDR3: CASRVTGGFQPQHF; DNA: TGTGCCTCGCGGGTGACAGGGGGCTTTCAGCCCCAGCATTTT
V: TRBV18; size: few; D: TRBD2; J: TRBJ2-2; CDR3: CASSPPERVQRGGANTGELFF; DNA: TGTGCCAGCTCACCACCAGAGAGAGTTCAGCGGGGGGGCGCGAACACCGGGGAGCTGTTTTTT
V: TRBV20-1; size: -; D: -; J: TRBJ1-2; CDR3: CSASRGANYGYTF; DNA: TGCAGTGCTAGTCGGGGAGCTAACTATGGCTACACCTTC
V: TRBV11-1; size: -; D: TRBD2; J: TRBJ2-7; CDR3: CASSQRLAYEQYF; DNA: TGTGCCAGCAGCCAAAGACTAGCTTACGAGCAGTACTTC
V: TRBV6-5; size: -; D: -; J: TRBJ2-3; CDR3: CASRGLTDTQYF; DNA: TGTGCCAGCAGGGGACTCACAGATACGCAGTATTTT
V: TRBV11-3; size: -; D: -; J: TRBJ2-6; CDR3: CASSSAGPGANVLTF; DNA: TGTGCCAGCAGCTCGGCGGGGCCTGGGGCCAACGTCCTGACTTTC
V: TRBV7-6; size: -; D: TRBD2; J: TRBJ2-5; CDR3: CASSFFASGQGETQYF; DNA: TGTGCCAGCAGCTTCTTTGCTAGCGGCCAAGGGGAGACCCAGTACTTC
V: TRBV4-2; size: once; D: -; J: TRBJ1-3; CDR3: CASSQIEAGNTIYF; DNA: TGTGCCAGCAGCCAAATTGAGGCTGGAAACACCATATATTTT
V: TRBV19; size: -; D: TRBD1; J: TRBJ1-2; CDR3: CAIFDRAKGYTF; DNA: TGTGCCATTTTTGACAGGGCAAAAGGCTACACCTTC
V: TRBV18; size: -; D: -; J: TRBJ2-3; CDR3: CASSLALSTDTQYF; DNA: TGTGCCAGCTCACTGGCATTGAGCACAGATACGCAGTATTTT
V: TRBV3-1/TRBV3-2; size: -; D: TRBD2; J: TRBJ2-2; CDR3: CASSRAGVTGELFF; DNA: TGTGCCAGCAGCCGAGCGGGGGTCACCGGGGAGCTGTTTTTT
V: TRBV5-4; size: -; D: -; J: TRBJ2-5; CDR3: CASSLDSFGQETQYF; DNA: TGTGCCAGCAGCTTGGACAGCTTTGGGCAAGAGACCCAGTACTTC
V: TRBV5-1; size: -; D: -; J: TRBJ1-2; CDR3: CASSLDSFYGYTF; DNA: TGCGCCAGCAGCTTGGACAGTTTCTATGGCTACACCTTC
V: TRBV7-6; size: -; D: TRBD2; J: TRBJ2-3; CDR3: CASSQGAGVSTDTQYF; DNA: TGTGCCAGCAGCCAGGGAGCGGGGGTCAGCACAGATACGCAGTATTTT
V: TRBV27; size: -; D: -; J: TRBJ1-1; CDR3: CASIPFGADMNTEAFF; DNA: TGTGCCAGCATCCCGTTTGGGGCGGATATGAACACTGAAGCTTTCTTT
V: TRBV4-2; size: once; D: TRBD2; J: TRBJ2-1; CDR3: CASSLLGTSGGGNEQFF; DNA: TGTGCCAGCAGCTTACTCGGGACTAGCGGGGGGGGAAATGAGCAGTTCTTC
V: TRBV11-3; size: -; D: TRBD2; J: TRBJ2-3; CDR3: CASSLDRLAATDTQYF; DNA: TGTGCCAGCAGCTTAGATCGCCTAGCGGCCACAGATACGCAGTATTTT
V: TRBV3-1/TRBV3-2; size: -; D: TRBD2; J: TRBJ2-7; CDR3: CASSQEASGTRKSYEQYF; DNA: TGTGCCAGCAGCCAAGAGGCTTCCGGGACTAGAAAATCCTACGAGCAGTACTTC
V: TRBV5-4; size: -; D: TRBD1; J: TRBJ1-2; CDR3: CASSSAPGGIEGYTF; DNA: TGTGCCAGCAGCTCAGCCCCAGGGGGCATTGAGGGCTACACCTTC
V: TRBV6-1; size: -; D: -; J: TRBJ2-7; CDR3: CASSEARGGLKEQYF; DNA: TGTGCCAGCAGTGAAGCGAGGGGGGGCCTAAAGGAGCAGTACTTC
V: TRBV6-1; size: -; D: -; J: TRBJ1-6; CDR3: CASSDKSSYNSPLHF; DNA: TGTGCCAGCAGTGATAAGAGCTCCTATAATTCACCCCTCCACTTT
V: TRBV19; size: -; D: TRBD2; J: TRBJ2-1; CDR3: CASTLAGVYNEQFF; DNA: TGTGCCAGTACCCTAGCGGGGGTCTACAATGAGCAGTTCTTC
V: TRBV4-1; size: -; D: TRBD1; J: TRBJ1-3; CDR3: CASSQAGGYGNTIYF; DNA: TGCGCCAGCAGCCAAGCAGGGGGCTATGGAAACACCATATATTTT
V: TRBV11-2; size: many; D: TRBD1; J: TRBJ1-2; CDR3: CASSPRTGRALWGYTF; DNA: TGTGCCAGCAGCCCACGGACAGGTCGAGCTCTATGGGGCTACACCTTC
V: TRBV27; size: once; D: -; J: TRBJ2-1; CDR3: CASSFSGGRPYNEQFF; DNA: TGTGCCAGCAGTTTCTCTGGGGGCCGACCATACAATGAGCAGTTCTTC
V: TRBV27; size: -; D: -; J: TRBJ2-5; CDR3: CASSPTITGETQYF; DNA: TGTGCCAGCAGTCCCACGATCACCGGAGAGACCCAGTACTTC
V: TRBV10-3; size: -; D: TRBD1; J: TRBJ1-5; CDR3: CAISGTGGEDQPQHF; DNA: TGTGCCATCAGCGGGACAGGGGGCGAAGATCAGCCCCAGCATTTT
V: TRBV5-4; size: -; D: -; J: TRBJ2-7; CDR3: CASSLRPDGGSEQYF; DNA: TGTGCCAGCAGCCTCCGCCCGGACGGCGGGTCGGAGCAGTACTTC
V: TRBV6-9; size: -; D: -; J: TRBJ2-5; CDR3: CASSYITPFGEGSQETQYF; DNA: TGTGCCAGCAGTTACATTACCCCCTTTGGTGAGGGTTCTCAAGAGACCCAGTACTTC
V: TRBV11-2; size: few; D: -; J: TRBJ1-2; CDR3: CASSFGGGYTF; DNA: TGTGCCAGCAGCTTTGGGGGCGGCTACACCTTC
V: TRBV5-6; size: -; D: TRBD2; J: TRBJ2-1; CDR3: CASSLIVGGALNEQFF; DNA: TGTGCCAGCAGCTTGATCGTCGGGGGGGCCCTCAATGAGCAGTTCTTC
V: TRBV4-1; size: few; D: -; J: TRBJ2-7; CDR3: CASSPRGSRFSYEQYF; DNA: TGCGCCAGCAGCCCGCGGGGTTCGCGGTTTTCCTACGAGCAGTACTTC
V: TRBV11-2; size: -; D: TRBD2; J: TRBJ2-7; CDR3: CASSPSPGLASYEQYF; DNA: TGTGCCAGCAGCCCGAGTCCGGGACTAGCTTCCTACGAGCAGTACTTC
V: TRBV12-3/TRBV12-4; size: -; D: TRBD1; J: TRBJ2-7; CDR3: CASSTRDRLYF; DNA: TGTGCCAGCAGCACCAGGGACAGACTGTACTTC
V: TRBV4-2; size: -; D: TRBD2; J: TRBJ2-5; CDR3: CASSASGGETQYF; DNA: TGTGCCAGCAGCGCTAGCGGGGGAGAGACCCAGTACTTC